This TCR beta chain stems from a study of cytomegalovirus exposure and HLA in healthy donors. Findings of the study overall: Researchers catalogued 160 or so TCR beta chains as cytomegalovirus-associated. The only immune exposure information that was available was CMV serostatus.

The PCR ran on 60 Vbeta and 13 Jbeta primers. The table came from immunoSEQ multiplex PCR; TCRdb's copy has only in-frame clones and leaves some out. The sample holds 55,000 to 85,000 clones, 55% to 80% seen once. V lost 3 bases to trimming and J lost 7 bases, with 7 bases between them. Germline V gene sequence: CDR1 MGHDK, CDR2 SYGVNS. This CDR3 has 11 residues. This clone was counted a single time. Its antigen is undetermined. The TCR comes from a woman aged 50 to 65 in good health and CMV-seronegative. Material: PBMCs. The genes are TRBV25-1 and TRBJ2-7; D gene uncertain. The CDR3 reads CASSDYREQYF. CDR3 sequence (DNA): TGTGCCAGCAGTGATTATAGAGAGCAGTACTTC.